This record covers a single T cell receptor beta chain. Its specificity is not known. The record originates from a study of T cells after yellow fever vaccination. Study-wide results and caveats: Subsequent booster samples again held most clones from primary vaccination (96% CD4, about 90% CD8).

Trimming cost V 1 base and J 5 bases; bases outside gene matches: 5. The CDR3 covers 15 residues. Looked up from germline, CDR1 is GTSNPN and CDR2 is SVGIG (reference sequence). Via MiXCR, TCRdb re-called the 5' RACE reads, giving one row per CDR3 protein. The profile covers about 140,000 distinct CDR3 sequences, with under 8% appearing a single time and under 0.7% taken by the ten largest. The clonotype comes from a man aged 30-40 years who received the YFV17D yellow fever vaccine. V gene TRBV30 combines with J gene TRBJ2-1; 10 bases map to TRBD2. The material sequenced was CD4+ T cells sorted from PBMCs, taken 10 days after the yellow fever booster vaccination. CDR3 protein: CAWSAEREGHNEQFF. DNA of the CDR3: TGTGCCTGGAGTGCGGAGCGGGAGGGCCACAATGAGCAGTTCTTC.